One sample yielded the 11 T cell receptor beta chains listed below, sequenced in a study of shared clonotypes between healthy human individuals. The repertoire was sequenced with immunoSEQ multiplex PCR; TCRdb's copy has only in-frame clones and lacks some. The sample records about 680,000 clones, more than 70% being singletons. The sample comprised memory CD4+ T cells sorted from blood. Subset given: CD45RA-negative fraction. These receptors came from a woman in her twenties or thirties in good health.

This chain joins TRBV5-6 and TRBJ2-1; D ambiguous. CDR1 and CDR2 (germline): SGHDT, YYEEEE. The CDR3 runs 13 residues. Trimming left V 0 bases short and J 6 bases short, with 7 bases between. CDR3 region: CASSLGSGNEQFF. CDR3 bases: TGTGCCAGCAGCTTGGGGTCTGGCAATGAGCAGTTCTTC. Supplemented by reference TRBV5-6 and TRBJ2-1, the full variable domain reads DAGVTQSPTHLIKTRGQQVTLRCSPKSGHDTVSWYQQALGQGPQFIFQYYEEEERQRGNFPDRFSGHQFPNYSSELNVNALLLGDSALYLCASSLGSGNEQFFGPGTRLTVL.

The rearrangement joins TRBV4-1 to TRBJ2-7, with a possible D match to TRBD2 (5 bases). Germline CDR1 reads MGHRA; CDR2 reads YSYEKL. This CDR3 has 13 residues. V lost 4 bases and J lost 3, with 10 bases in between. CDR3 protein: CASSPGINYEQYF. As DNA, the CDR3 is TGCGCCAGCAGCCCGGGGATTAACTACGAGCAGTACTTC.

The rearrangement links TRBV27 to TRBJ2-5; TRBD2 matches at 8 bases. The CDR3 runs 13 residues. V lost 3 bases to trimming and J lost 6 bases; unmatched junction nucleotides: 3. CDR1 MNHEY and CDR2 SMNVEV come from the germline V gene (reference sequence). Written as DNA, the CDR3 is TGTGCCAGCAGTTTTAGCGGGACACAGACCCAGTACTTC. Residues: CASSFSGTQTQYF.

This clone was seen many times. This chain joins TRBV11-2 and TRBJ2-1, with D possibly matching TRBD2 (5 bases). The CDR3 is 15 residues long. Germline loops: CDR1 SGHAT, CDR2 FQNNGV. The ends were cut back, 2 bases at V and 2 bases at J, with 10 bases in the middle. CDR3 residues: CASSLWWETYNEQFF. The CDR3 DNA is TGTGCCAGCAGCTTATGGTGGGAGACCTACAATGAGCAGTTCTTC. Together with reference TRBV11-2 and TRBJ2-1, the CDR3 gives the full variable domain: EAGVAQSPRYKIIEKRQSVAFWCNPISGHATLYWYQQILGQGPKLLIQFQNNGVVDDSQLPKDRFSAERLKGVDSTLKIQPAKLEDSAVYLCASSLWWETYNEQFFGPGTRLTVL.

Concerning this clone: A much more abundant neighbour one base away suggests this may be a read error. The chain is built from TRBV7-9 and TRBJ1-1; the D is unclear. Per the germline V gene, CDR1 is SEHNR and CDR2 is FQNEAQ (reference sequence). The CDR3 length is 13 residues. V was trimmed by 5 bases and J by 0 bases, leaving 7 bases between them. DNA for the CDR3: TGTGCCAGCAGCCCCTACTTGAACACTGAAGCTTTCTTT. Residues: CASSPYLNTEAFF.

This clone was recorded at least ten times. The CDR3 region has the DNA TGTGCCAGCGAGGGACAAAACACTGAAGCTTTCTTT. It is translated as CASEGQNTEAFF. V and J are TRBV2 and TRBJ1-1, with TRBD1 as a possible D gene (6 bases). V lost 8 bases to trimming and J lost 2 bases, with 9 bases between them. CDR3 length: 12 residues. CDR1 and CDR2 from the germline V gene are SNHLY and FYNNEI. The variable domain in full, completed from reference TRBV2 and TRBJ1-1, reads EPEVTQTPSHQVTQMGQEVILRCVPISNHLYFYWYRQILGQKVEFLVSFYNNEISEKSEIFDDQFSVERPDGSNFTLKIRSTKLEDSAMYFCASEGQNTEAFFGQGTRLTVV.

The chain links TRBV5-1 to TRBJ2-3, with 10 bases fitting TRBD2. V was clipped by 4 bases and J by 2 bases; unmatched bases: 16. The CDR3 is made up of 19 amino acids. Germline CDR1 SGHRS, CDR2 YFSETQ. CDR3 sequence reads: CASSTGSTASGRHTDTQYF. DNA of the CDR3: TGCGCCAGCAGCACGGGATCTACCGCTAGCGGGAGACACACAGATACGCAGTATTTT.

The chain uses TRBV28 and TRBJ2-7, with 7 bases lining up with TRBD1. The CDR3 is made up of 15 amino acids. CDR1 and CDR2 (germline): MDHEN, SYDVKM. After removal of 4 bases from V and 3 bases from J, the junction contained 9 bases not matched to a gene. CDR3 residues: CASSSYQGVVYEQYF. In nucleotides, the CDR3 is TGTGCCAGCAGTTCCTATCAGGGGGTTGTCTACGAGCAGTACTTC.

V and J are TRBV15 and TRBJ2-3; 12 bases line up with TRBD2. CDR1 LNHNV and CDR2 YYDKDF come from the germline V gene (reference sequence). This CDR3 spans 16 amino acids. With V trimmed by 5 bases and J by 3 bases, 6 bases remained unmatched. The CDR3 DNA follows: TGTGCCACCAGCGCCTGGACTAGCGGGGATACAGATACGCAGTATTTT. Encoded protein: CATSAWTSGDTDTQYF. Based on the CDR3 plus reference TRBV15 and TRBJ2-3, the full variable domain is DAMVIQNPRYQVTQFGKPVTLSCSQTLNHNVMYWYQQKSSQAPKLLFHYYDKDFNNEADTPDNFQSRRPNTSFCFLDIRSPGLGDTAMYLCATSAWTSGDTDTQYFGPGTRLTVL.

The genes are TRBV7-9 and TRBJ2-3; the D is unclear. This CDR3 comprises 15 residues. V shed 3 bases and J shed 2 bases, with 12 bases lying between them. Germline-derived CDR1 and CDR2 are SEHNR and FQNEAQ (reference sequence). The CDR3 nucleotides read TGTGCCAGCAGCTTTTCAGGAACCGTCACAGATACGCAGTATTTT. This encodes CASSFSGTVTDTQYF.

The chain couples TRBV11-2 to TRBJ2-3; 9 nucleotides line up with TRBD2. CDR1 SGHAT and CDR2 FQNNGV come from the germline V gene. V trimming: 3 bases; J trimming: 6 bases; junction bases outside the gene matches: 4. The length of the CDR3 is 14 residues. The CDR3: CASSLTSGRDTQYF. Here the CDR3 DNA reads TGTGCCAGCAGCTTGACTAGCGGACGGGATACGCAGTATTTT.